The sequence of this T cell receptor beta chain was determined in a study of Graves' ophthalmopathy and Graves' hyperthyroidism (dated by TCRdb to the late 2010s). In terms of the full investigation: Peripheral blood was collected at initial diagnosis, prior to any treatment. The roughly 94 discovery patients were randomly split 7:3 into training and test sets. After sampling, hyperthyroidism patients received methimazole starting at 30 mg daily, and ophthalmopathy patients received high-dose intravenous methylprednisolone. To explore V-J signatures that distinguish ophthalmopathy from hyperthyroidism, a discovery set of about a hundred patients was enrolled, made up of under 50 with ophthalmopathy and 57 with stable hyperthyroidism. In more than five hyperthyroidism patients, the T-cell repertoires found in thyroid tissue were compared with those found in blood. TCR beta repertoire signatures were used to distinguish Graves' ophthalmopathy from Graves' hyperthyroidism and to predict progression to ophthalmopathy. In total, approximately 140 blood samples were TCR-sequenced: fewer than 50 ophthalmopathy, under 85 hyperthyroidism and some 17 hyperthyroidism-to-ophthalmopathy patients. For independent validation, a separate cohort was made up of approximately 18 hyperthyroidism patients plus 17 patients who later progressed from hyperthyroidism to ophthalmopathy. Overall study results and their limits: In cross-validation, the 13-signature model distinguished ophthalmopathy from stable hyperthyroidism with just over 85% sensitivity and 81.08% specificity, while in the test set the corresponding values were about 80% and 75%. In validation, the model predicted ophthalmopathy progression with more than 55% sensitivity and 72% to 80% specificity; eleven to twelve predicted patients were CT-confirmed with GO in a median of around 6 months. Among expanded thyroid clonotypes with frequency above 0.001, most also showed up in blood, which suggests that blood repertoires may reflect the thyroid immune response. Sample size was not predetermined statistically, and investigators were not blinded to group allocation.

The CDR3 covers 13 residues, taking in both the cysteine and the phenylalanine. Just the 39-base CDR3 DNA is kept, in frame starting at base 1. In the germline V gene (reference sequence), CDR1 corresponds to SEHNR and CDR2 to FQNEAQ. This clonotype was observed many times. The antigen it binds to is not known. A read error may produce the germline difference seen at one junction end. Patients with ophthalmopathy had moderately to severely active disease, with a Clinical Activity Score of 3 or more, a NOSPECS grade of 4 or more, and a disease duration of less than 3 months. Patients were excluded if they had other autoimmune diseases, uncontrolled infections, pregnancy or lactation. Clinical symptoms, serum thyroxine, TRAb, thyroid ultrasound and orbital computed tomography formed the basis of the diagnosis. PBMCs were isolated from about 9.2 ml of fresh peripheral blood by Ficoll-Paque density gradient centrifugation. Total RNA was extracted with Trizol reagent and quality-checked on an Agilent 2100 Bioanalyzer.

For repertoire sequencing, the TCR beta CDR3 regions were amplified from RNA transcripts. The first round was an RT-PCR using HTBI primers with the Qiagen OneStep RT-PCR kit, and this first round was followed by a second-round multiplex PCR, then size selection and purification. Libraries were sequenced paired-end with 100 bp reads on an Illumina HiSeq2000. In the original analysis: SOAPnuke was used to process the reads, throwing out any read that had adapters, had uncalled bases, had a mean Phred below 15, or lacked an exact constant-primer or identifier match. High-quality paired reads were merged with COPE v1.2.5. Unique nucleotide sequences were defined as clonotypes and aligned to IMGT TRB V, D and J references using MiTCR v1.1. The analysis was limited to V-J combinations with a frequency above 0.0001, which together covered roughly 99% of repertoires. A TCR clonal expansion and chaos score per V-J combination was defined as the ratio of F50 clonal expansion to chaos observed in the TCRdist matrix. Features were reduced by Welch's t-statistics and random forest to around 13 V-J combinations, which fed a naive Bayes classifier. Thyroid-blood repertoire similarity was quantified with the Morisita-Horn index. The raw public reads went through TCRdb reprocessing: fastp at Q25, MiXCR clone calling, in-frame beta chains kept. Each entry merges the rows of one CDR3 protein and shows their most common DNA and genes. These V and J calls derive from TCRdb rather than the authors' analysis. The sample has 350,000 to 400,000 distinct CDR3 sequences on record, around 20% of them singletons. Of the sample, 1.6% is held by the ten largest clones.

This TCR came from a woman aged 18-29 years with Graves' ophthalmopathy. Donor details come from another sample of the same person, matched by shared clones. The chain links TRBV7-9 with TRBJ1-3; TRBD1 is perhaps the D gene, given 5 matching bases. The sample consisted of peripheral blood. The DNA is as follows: TGTGCCAGCAGCCTACCTTCGACAGTCACGATGGCCTTT. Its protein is CASSLPSTVTMAF.